This T cell receptor (beta chain) was identified during a study of blood T cell repertoires in COVID-19. On the study more broadly: From the United States, Italy and Spain came samples of acute and convalescent COVID-19. PBMCs, B-cell-depleted T cells, or T cells were the source of the cDNA or gDNA that made up the material.

The authors' processing: Amplification with reference gene primers provided the estimates of nucleated cell counts. Produced via immunoSEQ multiplex PCR; TCRdb's table is partial and in-frame only. From that table come the V and J calls and clone size; the DNA was used to work out D and trimming. The sample contains approximately 90,000 clones, around 85% of which appear only once. The CDR3 consists of 17 residues. CDR1 MGHRA and CDR2 YSYEKL come from the germline V gene. Trimming took 4 bases from V and 2 from J; bases not matched to a gene: 9. The sequence was obtained from a human donor in a cohort sampled during active COVID-19. The sequencing input was peripheral blood. V usage is TRBV4-1 and J usage is TRBJ2-2, with TRBD2 matching 8 bases. CDR3 sequence (DNA): TGCGCCAGCAGCCCTTGGGGTAGCGGGATCAACACCGGGGAGCTGTTTTTT. Amino acids: CASSPWGSGINTGELFF.